The clone carrying this T cell receptor (beta chain) was seen ten or more times. Its cognate antigen is unknown. Healthy Caucasians supplied all donations. A universal primer site was added by template switching, and unique molecular identifiers were carried by the cDNA. Via MiXCR, TCRdb re-called the 5' RACE reads, giving one row per CDR3 protein. This table holds 1.5 million to 2 million distinct CDR3 sequences, under 35% found once. This specimen belongs to a study of identical twins. General study points: Out-of-frame sharing of TCR alpha in monozygotic twins was underestimated by models. In zero-insertion analyses, partial confounding could arise from invariant MAIT and iNKT cells.

CDR1 is LNHNV, CDR2 YYDKDF, per germline (reference sequence). Trimming took 1 base from V and 4 from J, leaving 10 bases between them. This CDR3 is built from 14 residues. The chain employs TRBV15 and TRBJ2-5; no firm D call. The sequence was obtained from a newborn girl in good health. The sequencing sample was made of cord blood. DNA for the CDR3: TGTGCCACCAGCAGAGTACAGATCACAGAGACCCAGTACTTC. Encoded protein: CATSRVQITETQYF.